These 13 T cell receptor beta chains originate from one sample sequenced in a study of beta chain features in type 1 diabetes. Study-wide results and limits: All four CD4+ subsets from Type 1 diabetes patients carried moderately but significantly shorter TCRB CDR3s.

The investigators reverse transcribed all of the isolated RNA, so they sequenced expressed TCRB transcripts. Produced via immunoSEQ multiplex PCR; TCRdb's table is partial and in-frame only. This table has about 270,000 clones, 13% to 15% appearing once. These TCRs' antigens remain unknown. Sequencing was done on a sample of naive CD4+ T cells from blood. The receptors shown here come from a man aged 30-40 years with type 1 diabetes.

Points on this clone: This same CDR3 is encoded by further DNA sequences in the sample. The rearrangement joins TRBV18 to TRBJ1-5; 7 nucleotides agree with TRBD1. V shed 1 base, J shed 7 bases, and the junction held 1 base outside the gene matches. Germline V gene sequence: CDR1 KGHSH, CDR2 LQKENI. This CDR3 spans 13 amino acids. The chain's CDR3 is CASSPQGAQPQHF. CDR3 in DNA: TGTGCCAGCTCACCACAGGGGGCCCAGCCCCAGCATTTT.

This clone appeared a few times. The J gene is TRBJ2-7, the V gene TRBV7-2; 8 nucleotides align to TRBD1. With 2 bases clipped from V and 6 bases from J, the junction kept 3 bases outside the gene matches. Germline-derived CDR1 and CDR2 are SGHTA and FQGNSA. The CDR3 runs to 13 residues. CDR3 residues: CASSLRQGPEQYF. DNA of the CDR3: TGTGCCAGCAGCTTAAGACAGGGGCCCGAGCAGTACTTC.

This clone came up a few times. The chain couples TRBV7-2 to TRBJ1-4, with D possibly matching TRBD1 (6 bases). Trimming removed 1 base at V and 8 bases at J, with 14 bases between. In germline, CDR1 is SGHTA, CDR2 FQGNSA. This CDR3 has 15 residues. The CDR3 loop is CASSLGDRNWEKLFF. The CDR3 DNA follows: TGTGCCAGCAGCTTAGGAGACAGGAACTGGGAAAAACTGTTTTTT.

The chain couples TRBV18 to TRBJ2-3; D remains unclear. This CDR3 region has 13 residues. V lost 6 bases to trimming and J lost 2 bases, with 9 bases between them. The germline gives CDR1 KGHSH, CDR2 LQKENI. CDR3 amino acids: CASSQTNTDTQYF. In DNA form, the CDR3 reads TGTGCCAGCTCCCAAACAAACACAGATACGCAGTATTTT.

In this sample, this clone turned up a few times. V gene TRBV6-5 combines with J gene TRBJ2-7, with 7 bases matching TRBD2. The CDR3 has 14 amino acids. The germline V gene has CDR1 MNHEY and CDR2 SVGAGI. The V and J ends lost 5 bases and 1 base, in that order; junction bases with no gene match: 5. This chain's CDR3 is CASSLGGDSYEQYF. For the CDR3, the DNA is TGTGCCAGCAGTCTGGGGGGGGATTCCTACGAGCAGTACTTC.

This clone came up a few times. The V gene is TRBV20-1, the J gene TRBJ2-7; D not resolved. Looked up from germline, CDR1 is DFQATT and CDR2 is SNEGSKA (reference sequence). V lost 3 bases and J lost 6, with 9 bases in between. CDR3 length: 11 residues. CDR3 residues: CSASVGFEQYF. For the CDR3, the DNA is TGCAGTGCTAGTGTCGGGTTCGAGCAGTACTTC.

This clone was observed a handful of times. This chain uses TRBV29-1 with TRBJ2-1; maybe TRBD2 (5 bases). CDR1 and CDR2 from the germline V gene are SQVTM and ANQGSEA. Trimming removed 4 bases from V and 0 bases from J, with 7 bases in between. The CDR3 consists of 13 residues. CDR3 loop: CSVGESSYNEQFF. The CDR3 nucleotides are TGCAGCGTTGGGGAGAGCTCCTACAATGAGCAGTTCTTC.

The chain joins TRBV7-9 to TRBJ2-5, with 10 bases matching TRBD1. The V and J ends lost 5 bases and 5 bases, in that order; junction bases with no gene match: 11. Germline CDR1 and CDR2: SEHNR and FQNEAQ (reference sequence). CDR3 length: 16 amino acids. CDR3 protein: CASSPATGGLGETQYF. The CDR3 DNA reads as TGTGCCAGCAGCCCAGCGACAGGGGGCTTAGGGGAGACCCAGTACTTC.

CDR3 in DNA: TGCGCCAGCAGCGGGGGCCGCTACCAAGAGACCCAGTACTTC. It specifies CASSGGRYQETQYF. This rearrangement joins TRBV5-1 to TRBJ2-5; D perhaps matches TRBD1 (6 bases). The V and J ends lost 4 bases and 0 bases respectively, with 10 bases between them. Germline lookup yields CDR1 SGHRS and CDR2 YFSETQ. This CDR3 contains 14 residues.

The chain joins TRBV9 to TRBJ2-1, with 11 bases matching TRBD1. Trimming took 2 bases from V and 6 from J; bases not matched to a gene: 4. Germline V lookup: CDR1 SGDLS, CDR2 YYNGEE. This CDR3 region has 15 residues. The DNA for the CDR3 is TGTGCCAGCAGCGTCCCCGGGACAGGGGGCAATGAGCAGTTCTTC. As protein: CASSVPGTGGNEQFF.

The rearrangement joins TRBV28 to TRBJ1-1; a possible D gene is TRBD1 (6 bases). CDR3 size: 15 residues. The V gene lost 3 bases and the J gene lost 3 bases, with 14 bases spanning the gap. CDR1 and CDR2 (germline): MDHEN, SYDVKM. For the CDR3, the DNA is TGTGCCAGCAGTTTCTTGAGGGGGTCGGACACTGAAGCTTTCTTT. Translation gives CASSFLRGSDTEAFF.

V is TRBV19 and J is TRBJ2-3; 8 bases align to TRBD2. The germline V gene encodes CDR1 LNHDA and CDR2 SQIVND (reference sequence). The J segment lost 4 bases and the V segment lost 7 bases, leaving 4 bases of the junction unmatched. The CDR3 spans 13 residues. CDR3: CASKREGSDTQYF. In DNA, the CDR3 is TGTGCCAGTAAACGGGAGGGCTCAGATACGCAGTATTTT. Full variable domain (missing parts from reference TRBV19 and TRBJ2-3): DGGITQSPKYLFRKEGQNVTLSCEQNLNHDAMYWYRQDPGQGLRLIYYSQIVNDFQKGDIAEGYSVSREKKESFPLTVTSAQKNPTAFYLCASKREGSDTQYFGPGTRLTVL.

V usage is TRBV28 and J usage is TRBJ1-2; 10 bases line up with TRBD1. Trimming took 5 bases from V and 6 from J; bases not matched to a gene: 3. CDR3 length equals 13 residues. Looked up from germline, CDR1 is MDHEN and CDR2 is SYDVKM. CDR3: CASSLGQGDGYTF. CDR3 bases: TGTGCCAGCAGTCTTGGACAGGGGGATGGCTACACCTTC.